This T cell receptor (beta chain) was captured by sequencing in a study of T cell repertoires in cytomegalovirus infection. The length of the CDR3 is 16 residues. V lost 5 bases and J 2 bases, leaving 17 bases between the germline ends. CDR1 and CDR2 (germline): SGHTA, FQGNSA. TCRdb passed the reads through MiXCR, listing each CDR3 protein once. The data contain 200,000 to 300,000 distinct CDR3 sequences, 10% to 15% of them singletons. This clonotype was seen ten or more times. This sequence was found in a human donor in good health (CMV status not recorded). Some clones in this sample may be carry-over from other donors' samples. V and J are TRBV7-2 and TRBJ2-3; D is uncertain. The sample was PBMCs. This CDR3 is CASSPPPGTLTDTQYF. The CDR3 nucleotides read TGTGCCAGCAGCCCCCCCCCTGGAACTCTCACAGATACGCAGTATTTT. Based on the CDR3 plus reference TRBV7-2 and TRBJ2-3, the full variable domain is GAGVSQSPSNKVTEKGKDVELRCDPISGHTALYWYRQSLGQGLEFLIYFQGNSAPDKSGLPSDRFSAERTGGSVSTLTIQRTQQEDSAVYLCASSPPPGTLTDTQYFGPGTRLTVL.